Below are 11 T cell receptor beta chains sequenced from a single sample in a study of shared clonotypes between healthy human individuals. The assay was immunoSEQ multiplex PCR, and TCRdb's table has in-frame clones only and misses some. In the table there are hundreds of thousands of clones, 85% to 95% of which are singletons. CD45RO-negative cells were positively selected for CCR7, leaving out terminally differentiated effector memory CD45RA+ cells. Sequencing was performed on naive CD8+ T cells sorted from blood. The receptors shown here come from a woman under 40 in good health.

This chain links TRBV27 with TRBJ1-5; 10 bases map to TRBD1. This CDR3 has 18 residues. Per the germline V gene, CDR1 is MNHEY and CDR2 is SMNVEV (reference sequence). Losses at the gene ends were 0 bases for V and 2 bases for J; bases not matched to a gene: 7. CDR3 DNA sequence: TGTGCCAGCAGTTTATCGTGGAGACAGGGGGCTGGCAATCAGCCCCAGCATTTT. This sequence encodes CASSLSWRQGAGNQPQHF.

The chain recombines TRBV28 with TRBJ2-7, with no clear D. CDR1 and CDR2 from the germline V gene are MDHEN and SYDVKM. The CDR3 has 17 residues. Trimming left V 6 bases short and J 0 bases short, with 21 bases between. This CDR3 is CASSFITSSASSYEQYF. The CDR3 DNA reads as TGTGCCAGCAGCTTTATCACCAGCAGCGCGAGCTCCTACGAGCAGTACTTC.

The V and J genes are TRBV7-9 and TRBJ2-1; no definite D call. The length of the CDR3 is 13 residues. Germline lookup yields CDR1 SEHNR and CDR2 FQNEAQ (reference sequence). Trimming cost V 3 bases and J 4 bases, with 7 bases left between them. The CDR3 DNA follows: TGTGCCAGCAGCTTCGTACAATACAATGAGCAGTTCTTC. This codes for CASSFVQYNEQFF.

The chain uses TRBV13 and TRBJ2-6, with D perhaps TRBD1 or TRBD2 (5 bases each). CDR3 size: 17 residues. In germline, CDR1 is PRHDT, CDR2 FYEKMQ (reference sequence). V shed 5 bases and J shed 0 bases, with 14 bases lying between them. The CDR3 DNA is TGTGCCAGCAGCCTCCGGGACGGCTTCTCTGGGGCCAACGTCCTGACTTTC. Its protein is CASSLRDGFSGANVLTF.

The chain combines TRBV28 with TRBJ2-3, with D maybe TRBD2 (5 bases). V lost 6 bases, J lost 2 bases, and 9 bases lay in between. Germline V gene lookup returns CDR1 MDHEN and CDR2 SYDVKM. There are 13 residues in the CDR3. The CDR3 bases are TGTGCCAGCAGGCGGGCGTACACAGATACGCAGTATTTT. It translates to CASRRAYTDTQYF.

This chain connects TRBV2 to TRBJ2-7, with D maybe TRBD2 (6 bases). The CDR3 extends over 15 amino acids. Germline V gene data show CDR1 as SNHLY and CDR2 as FYNNEI. Trimming pared 1 base from V and 0 bases from J, leaving 10 bases between. CDR3 bases: TGTGCCAGCAGTGAAGGGTTAGCGGCCTCCTACGAGCAGTACTTC. This gives the protein CASSEGLAASYEQYF.

The V gene is TRBV5-6, the J gene TRBJ2-1; TRBD2 is a possible D gene (7 bases). The CDR3 length is 15 residues. V gave up 5 bases and J gave up 2 bases, with 14 bases separating them. Looked up from germline, CDR1 is SGHDT and CDR2 is YYEEEE. The DNA of the CDR3 is TGTGCCAGCAGTTCCGGCGGGGGCGCCTACAATGAGCAGTTCTTC. Translation gives CASSSGGGAYNEQFF.

The chain recombines TRBV28 with TRBJ1-5; D gene ambiguous. Trimming removed 2 bases at V and 7 bases at J, with 15 bases between. The CDR3 loop spans 15 amino acids. Germline V gene sequence: CDR1 MDHEN, CDR2 SYDVKM. CDR3 sequence: CASSLEGLGLQPQHF. CDR3 DNA: TGTGCCAGCAGTTTAGAGGGTCTGGGTTTGCAGCCCCAGCATTTT.

This chain connects TRBV27 to TRBJ2-7, with 9 bases identical to TRBD1. Per germline, CDR1 MNHEY and CDR2 SMNVEV (reference sequence). With 5 bases clipped from V and 5 bases from J, the junction kept 16 bases outside the gene matches. CDR3 length: 17 amino acids. The CDR3 nucleotides read TGTGCCAGCAGTACCGGGTCAGGGACAGGGAAGGGAAACGAGCAGTACTTC. This translates into CASSTGSGTGKGNEQYF.

The chain combines TRBV29-1 with TRBJ2-2, with 10 bases identical to TRBD1. CDR3 length: 14 amino acids. The V gene end was trimmed by 7 bases and the J gene end by 2 bases; junction bases not matched to a gene: 4. The germline V gene has CDR1 SQVTM and CDR2 ANQGSEA. CDR3: CSGGQGENTGELFF. The CDR3 nucleotides read TGCAGCGGTGGACAGGGGGAAAACACCGGGGAGCTGTTTTTT.

A remark on this clone: Other DNA sequences in the sample encode the same CDR3. The chain couples TRBV5-6 to TRBJ2-2; D uncertain. V gave up 0 bases and J gave up 2 bases, with 5 bases separating them. Germline assignment: CDR1 SGHDT and CDR2 YYEEEE. This CDR3 has 14 residues. CDR3 DNA: TGTGCCAGCAGCTTGGACGGTAACACCGGGGAGCTGTTTTTT. The encoded protein is CASSLDGNTGELFF.